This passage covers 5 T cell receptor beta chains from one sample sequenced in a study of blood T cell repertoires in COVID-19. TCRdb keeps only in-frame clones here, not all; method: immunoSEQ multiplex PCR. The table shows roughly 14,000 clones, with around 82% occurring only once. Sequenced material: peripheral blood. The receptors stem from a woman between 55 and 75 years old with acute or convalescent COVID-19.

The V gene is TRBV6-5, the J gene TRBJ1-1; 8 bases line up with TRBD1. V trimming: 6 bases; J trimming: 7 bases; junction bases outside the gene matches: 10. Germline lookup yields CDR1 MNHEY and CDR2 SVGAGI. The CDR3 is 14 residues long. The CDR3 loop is CASRVTGDWNEAFF. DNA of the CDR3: TGTGCCAGCAGAGTGACAGGGGATTGGAATGAAGCTTTCTTT.

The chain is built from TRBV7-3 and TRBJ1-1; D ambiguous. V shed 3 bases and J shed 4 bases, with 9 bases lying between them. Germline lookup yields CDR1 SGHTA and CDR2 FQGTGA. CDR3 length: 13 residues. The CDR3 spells CASSFDPSTEAFF. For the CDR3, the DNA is TGTGCCAGCAGCTTTGACCCTAGCACTGAAGCTTTCTTT.

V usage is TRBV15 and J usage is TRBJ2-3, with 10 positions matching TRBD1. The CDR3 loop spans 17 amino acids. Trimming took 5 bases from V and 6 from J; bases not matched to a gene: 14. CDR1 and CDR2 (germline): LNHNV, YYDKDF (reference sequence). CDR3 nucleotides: TGTGCCACCAGCGGACAACCGGCCGGGACAGGGGTGGATACGCAGTATTTT. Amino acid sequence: CATSGQPAGTGVDTQYF.

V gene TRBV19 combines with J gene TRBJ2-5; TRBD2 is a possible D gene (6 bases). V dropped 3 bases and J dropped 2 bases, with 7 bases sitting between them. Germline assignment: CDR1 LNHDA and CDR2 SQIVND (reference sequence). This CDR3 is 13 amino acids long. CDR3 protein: CASSIRGQETQYF. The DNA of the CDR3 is TGTGCCAGTAGTATTCGGGGGCAAGAGACCCAGTACTTC.

CDR3 DNA sequence: TGCAGCGTCAGCCGGGACAGGGGGCTCAATTCCCAGTACTTC. As protein: CSVSRDRGLNSQYF. J is TRBJ2-5 and V is TRBV29-1, with TRBD1 matching 12 bases. The germline gives CDR1 SQVTM, CDR2 ANQGSEA. The CDR3 has 14 residues. The V segment lost 6 bases and the J segment 9 bases; nucleotides outside the gene matches: 11.